Listed below are T cell receptor beta chains from one sample, sequenced in a study of T cell clusters in autoimmune cytopenias. TCRdb derives one entry per CDR3 protein from the multiplex PCR reads, leaving out DNA. This sample contains about 2,000 distinct CDR3 sequences. These records were also assigned to another study, of T cell repertoires in aging, cancer and after chemotherapy.

The source material was peripheral blood. The receptors were gathered from a human donor with an autoimmune cytopenia or autoimmune hepatitis (not recorded which). Each CDR3 is given with its conserved first and last residue. Rows may omit the clone size; those that give it use once, few, many or a size class.

J: TRBJ2-2
V: TRBV6-5
size: -
CDR3: CASSYSAGGAGELFF

J: TRBJ2-2
V: TRBV5-1
size: -
CDR3: CASSSSSGGATGELFF

J: TRBJ1-3
V: TRBV27
size: -
CDR3: CASSFTPARGSGNTIYF

J: TRBJ2-1
V: TRBV6-5
size: medium-sized
CDR3: CASSYGGRNNEQFF

J: TRBJ2-3
V: TRBV5-4
size: -
CDR3: CASSFSGRSSTDTQYF

J: TRBJ2-7
V: TRBV10-2
size: -
CDR3: CASSRLGQGRGDEQYF

J: TRBJ2-1
V: TRBV27
size: medium-sized
CDR3: CASSLSAGGPYNEQFF

J: TRBJ2-1
V: TRBV6-5
size: medium-sized
CDR3: CASTAGGSYNEQFF

J: TRBJ2-5
V: TRBV11-3
size: large
CDR3: CASSPGAIQETQYF

J: TRBJ1-2
V: TRBV30
size: medium-sized
CDR3: CAWEHLRVLNGYTF

J: TRBJ1-3
V: TRBV12-3/TRBV12-4
size: -
CDR3: CASSLASGLGNTIYF

J: TRBJ1-1
V: TRBV15
size: -
CDR3: CATSSLGTDAFF

J: TRBJ2-1
V: TRBV7-6
size: -
CDR3: CASSLGSGASYNEQFF

J: TRBJ1-1
V: TRBV6-1
size: -
CDR3: CASSEQGVTEAFF

J: TRBJ2-5
V: TRBV14
size: -
CDR3: CASSQRGLYQETQYF

J: TRBJ2-3
V: TRBV11-3
size: -
CDR3: CASSPGIRGGQYF

J: TRBJ2-7
V: TRBV5-5
size: medium-sized
CDR3: CASSSTGGPYEQYF

J: TRBJ1-1
V: TRBV19
size: medium-sized
CDR3: CASSTGTQNTEAFF

J: TRBJ2-3
V: TRBV11-3
size: large
CDR3: CASSYSGTGTQYF

J: TRBJ2-7
V: TRBV6-6
size: medium-sized
CDR3: CASSYSTQGPYEQYF

J: TRBJ2-3
V: TRBV6-5
size: -
CDR3: CASSSGLAVEKDTQYF

J: TRBJ2-7
V: TRBV20-1
size: -
CDR3: CSATDSFGGGFEQYF

J: TRBJ1-4
V: TRBV11-2
size: -
CDR3: CASSIRGRDEKLFF

J: TRBJ2-3
V: TRBV12-3/TRBV12-4
size: -
CDR3: CASSLGRGGTDTQYF

J: TRBJ2-1
V: TRBV6-5
size: -
CDR3: CASRHKGERSYNEQFF

J: TRBJ1-5
V: TRBV30
size: -
CDR3: CAWGHFNQPQHF

J: TRBJ1-1
V: TRBV19
size: -
CDR3: CASSIGRLNTEAFF

J: TRBJ1-1
V: TRBV29-1
size: medium-sized
CDR3: CSVVPGDYEAFF

J: TRBJ2-7
V: TRBV5-6
size: -
CDR3: CASSHYAEQYF

J: TRBJ1-1
V: TRBV6-5
size: -
CDR3: CASRNSQETEAFF

J: TRBJ2-5
V: TRBV10-3
size: -
CDR3: CAISGQAQVTQYF

J: TRBJ1-5
V: TRBV6-5
size: -
CDR3: CASGGLGNQPQHF

J: TRBJ1-1
V: TRBV6-6
size: -
CDR3: CASSYSIGTEAFF

J: TRBJ2-2
V: TRBV12-3/TRBV12-4
size: -
CDR3: CASSFFQADGELFF